The rows below give T cell receptor beta chains drawn from one sample of a study of T cells expressing NK-cell markers. TCRdb re-called the 5' RACE reads and gives one entry per CDR3 protein, without DNA. The sample has about 540,000 distinct CDR3 sequences. The source material was blood T cells: a sorted CD56 or NKG2C T cell subset, CD4+ or CD8+ T cells, or bulk PBMC T cells (not recorded which). The receptors derive from a man between 18 and 35 years old in good health. CDR3s include the opening cysteine and the closing phenylalanine or tryptophan.

TRBJ2-1 TRBV29-1 CSGAGGSIQFF
TRBJ2-5 TRBV5-1 CASGPNRAGTPGETQYF
TRBJ2-1 TRBV4-3 CASSQESGRAVNEQFF
TRBJ2-3 TRBV4-2 CASSQEWTGGFTDTQYF
TRBJ1-1 TRBV28 CASIPGQIDTEAFF
TRBJ2-1 TRBV19 CASSTRLAGNYNEQFF
TRBJ2-1 TRBV29-1 CSVEDEGLPGNEQFF
TRBJ2-5 TRBV29-1 CSVPSFDRVRETQYF
TRBJ2-3 TRBV20-1 CSASPQEARTDTQYF
TRBJ1-1 TRBV20-1 CSAREGTSQAFF